This T cell receptor beta chain is from a study of T cell repertoires in ileal Crohn's disease. Study-level results: Mucosal expansions were suggested to be mainly CD8 T cells.

J was trimmed by 13 bases and V by 1 base; bases with no gene match: 7. The CDR3 extends over 14 amino acids. From germline, CDR1 is LNHNV and CDR2 YYDKDF (reference sequence). Notes on this clone: The antigen is unknown.

Using immunoSEQ multiplex PCR, the repertoire was profiled, and TCRdb retains in-frame clones only, with some absent. The table has roughly 7,400 clones, roughly 80% seen once. Time point indicated: neoterminal ileum biopsy at postoperative endoscopy, about 6 months after surgery. The source of this sequence is an adult with Crohn's disease. V gene TRBV15 combines with J gene TRBJ1-6; 7 nucleotides align to TRBD1. Material: ileal tissue. The CDR3 bases are TGTGCCACCAGCAGAGGGCAGGGGGAGGTCCCCCTCCACTTT. This translates into CATSRGQGEVPLHF. The variable domain in full, completed from reference TRBV15 and TRBJ1-6, reads DAMVIQNPRYQVTQFGKPVTLSCSQTLNHNVMYWYQQKSSQAPKLLFHYYDKDFNNEADTPDNFQSRRPNTSFCFLDIRSPGLGDTAMYLCATSRGQGEVPLHFGNGTRLTVT.